Listed here are 27 T cell receptor beta chains from one sample, sequenced in a study of PD-L1 blockade in urothelial cancer. Time point here: pretreatment peripheral blood. Some clones are missing from TCRdb's copy, which holds only in-frame ones; the method was immunoSEQ multiplex PCR. Among some 45,000 clones listed, 70% to 90% were seen once. The sequencing here drew on PBMCs, taken around atezolizumab (anti-PD-L1) treatment. These receptors all come from a donor at least 40 years old with urothelial cancer.

This chain connects TRBV7-2 to TRBJ1-2; perhaps TRBD1 as D (5 bases). The CDR3 sequence is 15 residues long. CDR1 SGHTA and CDR2 FQGNSA come from the germline V gene. V shed 5 bases and J shed 4 bases, with 17 bases lying between them. This chain's CDR3 is CASSPQTDLPYGYTF. In nucleotides, the CDR3 is TGTGCCAGCAGCCCACAGACAGATCTTCCCTATGGCTACACCTTC.

The chain combines TRBV30 with TRBJ2-3; 7 nucleotides match TRBD1. CDR3 length: 13 residues. Germline loops: CDR1 GTSNPN, CDR2 SVGIG (reference sequence). V trimming: 0 bases; J trimming: 6 bases; junction bases outside the gene matches: 3. The CDR3 DNA sequence: TGTGCCTGGAGTGTACTACAGGGGGATACGCAGTATTTT. It yields the protein CAWSVLQGDTQYF.

V gene TRBV4-3 combines with J gene TRBJ2-7; 9 nucleotides match TRBD1. Trimming took 4 bases from V and 6 from J; bases not matched to a gene: 7. Germline CDR1 LGHNA, CDR2 YSLEER. This CDR3 is 14 amino acids long. The CDR3 reads CASSLRTGAREQYF. The CDR3, as DNA: TGCGCCAGCAGCCTCCGGACAGGGGCCCGCGAGCAGTACTTC.

J is TRBJ2-1 and V is TRBV6-5; 8 positions agree with TRBD2. CDR3 size: 15 residues. Germline CDR1 MNHEY, CDR2 SVGAGI. Trimming removed 2 bases from V and 4 bases from J; junction bases left unmatched: 4. Written as DNA, the CDR3 is TGTGCCAGCAGTTACCAAGCGGGGGTTTACAATGAGCAGTTCTTC. Its protein is CASSYQAGVYNEQFF.

V and J are TRBV7-6 and TRBJ2-7, with TRBD2 matching 8 bases. CDR3 size: 15 residues. V was clipped by 5 bases and J by 7 bases; unmatched bases: 13. Germline-derived CDR1 and CDR2 are SGHVS and FNYEAQ. This chain's CDR3 is CASSPLGAGGGEQYF. The CDR3 region has the DNA TGTGCCAGCAGCCCCCTTGGGGCGGGAGGTGGGGAGCAGTACTTC.

This sequence joins TRBV28 and TRBJ2-5, with TRBD2 identical over 9 bases. The CDR3 is made up of 15 amino acids. The ends lost 6 bases at V and 1 base at J; junction bases unmatched: 6. CDR1 and CDR2 from the germline V gene are MDHEN and SYDVKM. The CDR3 is CASSPGGLAQETQYF. CDR3 DNA: TGTGCCAGCAGCCCTGGGGGACTAGCCCAAGAGACCCAGTACTTC.

The chain couples TRBV7-2 to TRBJ1-2, with 8 bases fitting TRBD1. CDR3 length: 13 amino acids. V trimming: 1 base; J trimming: 5 bases; junction bases outside the gene matches: 0. The V gene's germline CDR1 is SGHTA and CDR2 FQGNSA. The CDR3 region is CASSLGQGYGYTF. CDR3 DNA sequence: TGTGCCAGCAGCTTAGGACAGGGGTATGGCTACACCTTC.

The chain recombines TRBV25-1 with TRBJ2-5, with unresolved D. The germline V gene has CDR1 MGHDK and CDR2 SYGVNS. The CDR3 has 14 residues. Trimming left V 8 bases short and J 5 bases short, with 18 bases between. The CDR3 loop reads CASSSPQPPETQYF. The CDR3 DNA follows: TGTGCCAGCTCTTCCCCACAGCCCCCGGAGACCCAGTACTTC.

This clone was seen once. This rearrangement joins TRBV5-8 to TRBJ2-7; D perhaps matches TRBD2 (7 bases). V was trimmed by 0 bases and J by 4 bases, leaving 20 bases between them. CDR1 is SGHTS and CDR2 is YDEGEE in the germline V gene. This CDR3 contains 17 residues. The CDR3 protein is CASSLAKGGALGYEQYF. For the CDR3, the DNA is TGTGCCAGCAGCTTGGCCAAGGGGGGGGCCCTCGGGTACGAGCAGTACTTC.

The chain combines TRBV5-1 with TRBJ1-5, with D perhaps TRBD1 (5 bases). This CDR3 region has 12 residues. V was cut by 0 bases and J by 7 bases, with 5 bases left in between. Germline assignment: CDR1 SGHRS and CDR2 YFSETQ. This chain's CDR3 is CASSLEGQPQHF. For the CDR3, the DNA is TGCGCCAGCAGCTTGGAGGGGCAGCCCCAGCATTTT. Variable domain in full (rest from reference TRBV5-1 and TRBJ1-5): KAGVTQTPRYLIKTRGQQVTLSCSPISGHRSVSWYQQTPGQGLQFLFEYFSETQRNKGNFPGRFSGRQFSNSRSEMNVSTLELGDSALYLCASSLEGQPQHFGDGTRLSIL.

This clone was counted only a few times. The rearrangement uses TRBV7-3 and TRBJ1-1; TRBD1 aligns across 9 bases. The trim removed 1 base at V and 0 bases at J, leaving 9 bases unmatched. This CDR3 contains 18 residues. Germline V CDR1 and CDR2: SGHTA, FQGTGA. CDR3 sequence reads: CASSLRGGTGHLNTEAFF. The DNA for the CDR3 is TGTGCCAGCAGCTTAAGGGGGGGGACAGGGCACCTGAACACTGAAGCTTTCTTT. The whole variable domain, filled in from reference TRBV7-3 and TRBJ1-1, reads GAGVSQTPSNKVTEKGKYVELRCDPISGHTALYWYRQSLGQGPEFLIYFQGTGAADDSGLPNDRFFAVRPEGSVSTLKIQRTERGDSAVYLCASSLRGGTGHLNTEAFFGQGTRLTVV.

This chain connects TRBV6-5 to TRBJ1-5, with D perhaps TRBD1 (6 bases). This CDR3 contains 14 residues. Trimming cost V 6 bases and J 4 bases, with 13 bases left between them. Germline V CDR1 and CDR2: MNHEY, SVGAGI. The CDR3 DNA reads as TGTGCCAGCAGCTACGACAGGTTAAATCAGCCCCAGCATTTT. Its protein product is CASSYDRLNQPQHF.

The chain employs TRBV7-8 and TRBJ1-1; D possibly corresponds to TRBD1 (5 bases). The CDR3 spans 13 residues. V lost 5 bases to trimming and J lost 3 bases, with 10 bases between them. The germline gives CDR1 SGHVS, CDR2 FQNEAQ. The CDR3 nucleotides read TGTGCCAGCAGCGCCACAGGCTACACTGAAGCTTTCTTT. Amino acids: CASSATGYTEAFF.

J is TRBJ2-1 and V is TRBV7-2, with a possible D match to TRBD2 (6 bases). This CDR3 region has 15 residues. Looked up from germline, CDR1 is SGHTA and CDR2 is FQGNSA. The V and J ends lost 5 bases and 6 bases respectively, with 17 bases between them. In DNA, the CDR3 is TGTGCCAGCAGCAAGACCGGCGGGATCGCCAATGAGCAGTTCTTC. Residues: CASSKTGGIANEQFF.

V is TRBV19 and J is TRBJ2-3; 9 nucleotides match TRBD1. The V and J ends lost 6 bases and 2 bases, in that order; junction bases with no gene match: 0. Germline CDR1 and CDR2: LNHDA and SQIVND (reference sequence). CDR3 length: 13 residues. The CDR3 region has the DNA TGTGCCAGTAGACAGGGGGCCACAGATACGCAGTATTTT. Protein product: CASRQGATDTQYF.

The chain joins TRBV28 to TRBJ2-3; 13 bases match TRBD2. V shed 5 bases, J shed 5 bases, and the junction held 7 bases outside the gene matches. Germline assignment: CDR1 MDHEN and CDR2 SYDVKM. CDR3 length equals 16 residues. The CDR3 DNA sequence: TGTGCCAGCAGTCCCGGGACTAGCGGGAAAGGAGATACGCAGTATTTT. Translation gives CASSPGTSGKGDTQYF.

V usage is TRBV2 and J usage is TRBJ2-1, with 8 bases lining up with TRBD2. The CDR3 runs to 14 residues. Trimming removed 6 bases from V and 2 bases from J; junction bases left unmatched: 3. Germline values: CDR1 SNHLY, CDR2 FYNNEI. The CDR3 protein is CASSPTSAYNEQFF. DNA for the CDR3: TGTGCCAGCAGCCCGACTAGCGCCTACAATGAGCAGTTCTTC.

The chain couples TRBV7-2 to TRBJ1-5; weak D call: TRBD1 (6 bases). The CDR3 has 14 amino acids. V was clipped by 2 bases and J by 13 bases, with 18 bases between them. The germline V gene encodes CDR1 SGHTA and CDR2 FQGNSA. The CDR3 DNA sequence: TGTGCCAGCAGCTTATCCTTCACCGGTGGGACACAGCATTTT. Protein sequence: CASSLSFTGGTQHF.

V is TRBV7-3 and J is TRBJ2-1; 7 nucleotides line up with TRBD1. V shed 4 bases and J 9 bases; nucleotides not matched to a gene: 9. The CDR3 totals 14 residues. Per the germline V gene, CDR1 is SGHTA and CDR2 is FQGTGA. CDR3 DNA sequence: TGTGCCAGCAGCTCGGGACCTCCAGGGGGTGAGCAGTTCTTC. Amino acid sequence: CASSSGPPGGEQFF.

The genes are TRBV11-2 and TRBJ1-3, with D unresolved. Germline values: CDR1 SGHAT, CDR2 FQNNGV. The V and J ends lost 5 bases and 4 bases respectively, with 6 bases between them. The CDR3 has 12 amino acids. This CDR3 is CASSAEGNTIYF. The CDR3 region has the DNA TGTGCCAGCAGCGCGGAAGGAAACACCATATATTTT.

This CDR3 reads CASSLWAGVGKNIQYF. The CDR3 nucleotides read TGTGCCAGCAGCTTGTGGGCGGGGGTCGGCAAAAACATTCAGTACTTC. This sequence joins TRBV5-6 and TRBJ2-4; 7 nucleotides line up with TRBD2. Unmatched junction bases numbered 7, after V lost 1 base and J lost 3 bases. The CDR3 covers 16 residues. The germline CDR1 and CDR2 sequences are SGHDT and YYEEEE.

The chain couples TRBV7-3 to TRBJ2-1; TRBD2 matches at 7 bases. This CDR3 region has 15 residues. Germline V gene lookup returns CDR1 SGHTA and CDR2 FQGTGA. J lost 8 bases, V lost 2 bases, and 9 bases had no gene match. Written as DNA, the CDR3 is TGTGCCAGCAGCTTAGGGGGACTATGGGGTGATGAGCAGTTCTTC. Its protein is CASSLGGLWGDEQFF.

The chain employs TRBV6-6 and TRBJ2-2; TRBD1 agrees at 9 bases. V lost 6 bases, J lost 4 bases, and 9 bases stayed unmatched. CDR3 size: 16 residues. Germline-derived CDR1 and CDR2 are MNHNY and SVGAGI (reference sequence). CDR3 nucleotides: TGTGCCAGCAGGAAACAGGGGGCCACCGTCACCGGGGAGCTGTTTTTT. It encodes CASRKQGATVTGELFF.

This rearrangement joins TRBV10-3 to TRBJ2-3; 7 bases are shared with TRBD1. J lost 0 bases, V lost 6 bases, and 0 bases had no gene match. From germline, CDR1 is ENHRY and CDR2 SYGVKD. This CDR3 region has 13 residues. CDR3 residues: CAIRGQSTDTQYF. CDR3 sequence (DNA): TGTGCCATCAGGGGACAGAGCACAGATACGCAGTATTTT.

This chain's CDR3 is CASSSPGHLGQYF. CDR3 nucleotide sequence: TGTGCCAGCAGCTCACCGGGACACCTGGGGCAGTACTTC. The rearrangement uses TRBV7-9 and TRBJ2-7; D might be TRBD1 (6 bases). Germline CDR1 is SEHNR and CDR2 is FQNEAQ (reference sequence). This CDR3 region has 13 residues. The V gene lost 4 bases and the J gene lost 9 bases, with 16 bases spanning the gap.

V gene TRBV2 combines with J gene TRBJ2-7, with 7 bases matching TRBD2. The germline CDR1 and CDR2 sequences are SNHLY and FYNNEI. V dropped 4 bases and J dropped 2; count of bases not matched to a gene: 5. CDR3 size: 14 residues. CDR3 loop: CASSGRLATYEQYF. For the CDR3, the DNA is TGTGCCAGCAGTGGTAGACTAGCCACCTACGAGCAGTACTTC. The variable domain in full, with the rest retrieved from reference TRBV2 and TRBJ2-7, is EPEVTQTPSHQVTQMGQEVILRCVPISNHLYFYWYRQILGQKVEFLVSFYNNEISEKSEIFDDQFSVERPDGSNFTLKIRSTKLEDSAMYFCASSGRLATYEQYFGPGTRLTVT.

The chain couples TRBV7-6 to TRBJ2-3; 11 bases fit TRBD2. The CDR3 spans 16 residues. The V and J ends lost 1 base and 5 bases, in that order; junction bases with no gene match: 5. Germline V gene lookup returns CDR1 SGHVS and CDR2 FNYEAQ. CDR3 sequence: CASSLEIAGGVDTQYF. The CDR3 DNA follows: TGTGCCAGCAGCTTAGAGATAGCGGGAGGGGTAGATACGCAGTATTTT.